The 5 T cell receptor beta chains given below trace back to one sample, sequenced in a study of human T cells and chemical hapten exposure. Noted time point: patch test 2, 6 weeks after DPC sensitization. Treatment defined: therapeutic diphenylcyclopropenone sensitization with weekly scalp DPC. TCRdb reprocessed the RACE reads with MiXCR, giving one entry per CDR3 protein. The sample lists about 96,000 distinct CDR3 sequences; about 9.6% were seen once. The source material was whole blood, sampled in connection with sensitization to the hapten diphenylcyclopropenone (DPC). The receptors stem from a woman aged 40 to 50 with alopecia areata. Some clones in this sample may be carry-over from other donors' samples.

The rearrangement uses TRBV11-2 and TRBJ2-7; D is uncertain. The germline V gene has CDR1 SGHAT and CDR2 FQNNGV. V dropped 0 bases and J dropped 6 bases, with 12 bases sitting between them. The CDR3 has 14 residues. The CDR3 reads CASSLEGYPIEQYF. CDR3 nucleotide sequence: TGTGCCAGCAGCTTAGAAGGGTACCCTATCGAGCAGTACTTC.

This chain links TRBV27 with TRBJ1-2; weak D call: TRBD1 (6 bases). There are 12 residues in the CDR3. Germline CDR1 and CDR2: MNHEY and SMNVEV (reference sequence). Trimming removed 6 bases from V and 3 bases from J, with 8 bases in between. DNA of the CDR3: TGTGCCAGCAGGGGGGCTGACTATGGCTACACCTTC. The encoded protein is CASRGADYGYTF.

At least ten counts were recorded for this clonotype. The genes are TRBV7-2 and TRBJ2-3; 7 bases align to TRBD2. The V and J ends lost 2 bases and 5 bases, in that order; junction bases with no gene match: 10. CDR3 length: 16 amino acids. Germline V gene lookup returns CDR1 SGHTA and CDR2 FQGNSA. The CDR3 nucleotides read TGTGCCAGCAGCTTATCAGCGGGATCTTTAGGAGATACGCAGTATTTT. Protein product: CASSLSAGSLGDTQYF.

In this sample, this clonotype turned up a few times. The chain recombines TRBV11-2 with TRBJ2-2; D remains ambiguous. CDR1 SGHAT and CDR2 FQNNGV come from the germline V gene. This CDR3 is built from 14 residues. V shed 4 bases and J shed 0 bases, with 6 bases lying between them. The CDR3 region is CASSSTSNTGELFF. CDR3 nucleotide sequence: TGTGCCAGCAGCTCCACGTCGAACACCGGGGAGCTGTTTTTT.

This clonotype was detected only a few times. The CDR3 region is CASSFRPLGTQETQYF. CDR3 in DNA: TGTGCCAGCAGCTTCAGACCCCTGGGGACGCAAGAGACCCAGTACTTC. This chain connects TRBV7-6 to TRBJ2-5; D possibly matches TRBD1 or TRBD2 (5 bases each). CDR3 length: 16 amino acids. V was cut by 3 bases and J by 2 bases, with 16 bases left in between. Germline loops: CDR1 SGHVS, CDR2 FNYEAQ.